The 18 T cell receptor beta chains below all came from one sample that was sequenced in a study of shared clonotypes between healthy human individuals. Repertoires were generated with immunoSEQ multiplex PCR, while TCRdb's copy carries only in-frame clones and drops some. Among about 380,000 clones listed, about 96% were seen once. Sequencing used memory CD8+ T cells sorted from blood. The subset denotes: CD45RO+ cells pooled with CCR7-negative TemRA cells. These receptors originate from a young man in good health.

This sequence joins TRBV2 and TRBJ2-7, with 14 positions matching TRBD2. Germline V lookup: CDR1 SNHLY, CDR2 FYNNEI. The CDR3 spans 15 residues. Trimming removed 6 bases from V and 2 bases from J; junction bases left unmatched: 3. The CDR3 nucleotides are TGTGCCAGCAGCCGGGGACTAGCGGGAGCCTACGAGCAGTACTTC. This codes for CASSRGLAGAYEQYF.

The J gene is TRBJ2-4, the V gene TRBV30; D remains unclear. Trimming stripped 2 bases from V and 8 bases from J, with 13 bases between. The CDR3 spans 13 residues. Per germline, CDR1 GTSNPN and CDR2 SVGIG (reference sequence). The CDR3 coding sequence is TGTGCCTGGAGTCACCAACGGACGGACATTCAGTACTTC. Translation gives CAWSHQRTDIQYF.

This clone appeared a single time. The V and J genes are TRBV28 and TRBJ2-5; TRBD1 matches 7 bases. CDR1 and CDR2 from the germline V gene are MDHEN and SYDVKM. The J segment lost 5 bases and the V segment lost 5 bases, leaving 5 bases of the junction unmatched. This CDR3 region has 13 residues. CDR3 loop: CASSMTGTETQYF. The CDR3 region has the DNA TGTGCCAGCAGTATGACAGGGACGGAGACCCAGTACTTC.

The CDR3 loop is CASNADSSSYEQYF. The CDR3 DNA reads as TGTGCCAGCAACGCGGACTCAAGCTCCTACGAGCAGTACTTC. The chain recombines TRBV9 with TRBJ2-7; TRBD2 is a possible D gene (5 bases). With 6 bases removed from V and 0 bases from J, the gap between germline ends came to 13 bases. The CDR3 is 14 amino acids. Per the germline V gene, CDR1 is SGDLS and CDR2 is YYNGEE. The full variable domain, completed using reference TRBV9 and TRBJ2-7, is DSGVTQTPKHLITATGQRVTLRCSPRSGDLSVYWYQQSLDQGLQFLIQYYNGEERAKGNILERFSAQQFPDLHSELNLSSLELGDSALYFCASNADSSSYEQYFGPGTRLTVT.

CDR3 sequence reads: CASSLSDSLQETQYF. CDR3 sequence (DNA): TGTGCCAGCAGTTTATCGGACAGTCTCCAAGAGACCCAGTACTTC. The V gene is TRBV28, the J gene TRBJ2-5; TRBD1 is a possible D gene (6 bases). This CDR3 comprises 15 residues. Trimming removed 1 base at V and 1 base at J, with 10 bases between. Germline V gene data show CDR1 as MDHEN and CDR2 as SYDVKM.

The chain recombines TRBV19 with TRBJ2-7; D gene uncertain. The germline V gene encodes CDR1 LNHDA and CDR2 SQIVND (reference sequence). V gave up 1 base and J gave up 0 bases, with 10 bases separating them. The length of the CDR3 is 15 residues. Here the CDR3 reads CASSIAARGSYEQYF. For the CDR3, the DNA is TGTGCCAGTAGTATAGCCGCTAGAGGCTCCTACGAGCAGTACTTC.

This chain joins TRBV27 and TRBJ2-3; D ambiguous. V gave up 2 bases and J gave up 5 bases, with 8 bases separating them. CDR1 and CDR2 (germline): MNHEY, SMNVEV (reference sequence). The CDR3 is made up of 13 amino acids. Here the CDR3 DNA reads TGTGCCAGCAGTTTAGGGTTGGGAGATACGCAGTATTTT. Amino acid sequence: CASSLGLGDTQYF.

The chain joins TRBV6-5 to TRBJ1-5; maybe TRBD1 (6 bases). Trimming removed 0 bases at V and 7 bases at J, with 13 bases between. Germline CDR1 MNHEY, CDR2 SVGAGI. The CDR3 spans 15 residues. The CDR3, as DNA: TGTGCCAGCAGTTACTCATGGACAGTCGGACAGCCCCAGCATTTT. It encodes CASSYSWTVGQPQHF.

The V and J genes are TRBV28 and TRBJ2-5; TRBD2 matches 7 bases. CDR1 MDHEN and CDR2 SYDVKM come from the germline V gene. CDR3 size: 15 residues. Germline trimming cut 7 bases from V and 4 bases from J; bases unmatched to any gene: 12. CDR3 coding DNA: TGTGCCAGCACTCCCGGCGGGAGAAGGGTAGAGACCCAGTACTTC. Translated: CASTPGGRRVETQYF.

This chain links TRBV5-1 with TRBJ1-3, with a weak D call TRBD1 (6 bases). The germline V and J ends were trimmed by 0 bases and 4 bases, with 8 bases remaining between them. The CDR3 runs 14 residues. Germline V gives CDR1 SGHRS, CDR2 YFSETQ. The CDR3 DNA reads TGCGCCAGCAGCTTGGGGACAGAAGGAAACACCATATATTTT. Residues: CASSLGTEGNTIYF. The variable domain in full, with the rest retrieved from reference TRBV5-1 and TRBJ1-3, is KAGVTQTPRYLIKTRGQQVTLSCSPISGHRSVSWYQQTPGQGLQFLFEYFSETQRNKGNFPGRFSGRQFSNSRSEMNVSTLELGDSALYLCASSLGTEGNTIYFGEGSWLTVV.

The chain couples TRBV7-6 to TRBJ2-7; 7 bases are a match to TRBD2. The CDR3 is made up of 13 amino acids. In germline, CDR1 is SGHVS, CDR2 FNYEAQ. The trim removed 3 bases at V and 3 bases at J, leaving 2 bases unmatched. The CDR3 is CASSFAGDYEQYF. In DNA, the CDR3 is TGTGCCAGCAGCTTCGCGGGAGACTACGAGCAGTACTTC.

The CDR3 sequence: CAISDGTTYNEQFF. In DNA form, the CDR3 reads TGTGCCATCAGTGATGGGACAACCTACAATGAGCAGTTCTTC. This chain uses TRBV10-3 with TRBJ2-1; TRBD1 is a possible D gene (6 bases). V shed 3 bases and J shed 2 bases, with 8 bases lying between them. The CDR3 has 14 residues. Per the germline V gene, CDR1 is ENHRY and CDR2 is SYGVKD.

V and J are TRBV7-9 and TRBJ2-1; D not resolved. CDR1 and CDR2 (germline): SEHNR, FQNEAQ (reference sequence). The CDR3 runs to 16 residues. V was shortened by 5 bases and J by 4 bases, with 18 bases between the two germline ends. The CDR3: CASSPTGSHYYNEQFF. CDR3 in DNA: TGTGCCAGCAGCCCTACGGGTTCCCACTATTACAATGAGCAGTTCTTC.

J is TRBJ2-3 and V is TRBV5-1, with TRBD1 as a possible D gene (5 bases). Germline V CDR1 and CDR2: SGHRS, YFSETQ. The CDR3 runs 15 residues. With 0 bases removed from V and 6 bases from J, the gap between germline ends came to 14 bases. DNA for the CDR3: TGCGCCAGCAGCTTGGGAGTTATGGCAGGGGATACGCAGTATTTT. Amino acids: CASSLGVMAGDTQYF. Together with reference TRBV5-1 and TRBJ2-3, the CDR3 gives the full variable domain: KAGVTQTPRYLIKTRGQQVTLSCSPISGHRSVSWYQQTPGQGLQFLFEYFSETQRNKGNFPGRFSGRQFSNSRSEMNVSTLELGDSALYLCASSLGVMAGDTQYFGPGTRLTVL.

The CDR3 is CASSLIPDSLGNTIYF. CDR3 nucleotides: TGTGCCAGCAGCTTGATCCCAGATTCTCTGGGAAACACCATATATTTT. The V gene is TRBV5-5, the J gene TRBJ1-3, with unresolved D. This CDR3 has 16 amino acids. Germline CDR1 SGHKS, CDR2 YYEKEE (reference sequence). V lost 1 base and J 4 bases, leaving 15 bases between the germline ends.

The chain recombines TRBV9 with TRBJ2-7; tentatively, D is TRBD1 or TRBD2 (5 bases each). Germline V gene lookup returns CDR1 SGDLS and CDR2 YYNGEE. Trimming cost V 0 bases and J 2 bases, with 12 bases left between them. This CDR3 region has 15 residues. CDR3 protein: CASSVDMGDTYEQYF. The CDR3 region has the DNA TGTGCCAGCAGCGTAGACATGGGGGATACCTACGAGCAGTACTTC.

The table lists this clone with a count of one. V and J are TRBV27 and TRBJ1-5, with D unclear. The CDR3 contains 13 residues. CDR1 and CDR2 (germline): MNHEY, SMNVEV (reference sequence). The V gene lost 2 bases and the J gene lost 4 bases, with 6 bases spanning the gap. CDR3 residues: CASSLLGNQPQHF. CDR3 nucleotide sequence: TGTGCCAGCAGTTTACTGGGGAATCAGCCCCAGCATTTT.

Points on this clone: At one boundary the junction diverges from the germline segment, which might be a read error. The CDR3 region is CASSLTQGRFSF. The CDR3 nucleotides are TGTGCCAGCAGTCTTACACAGGGGAGGTTTAGCTTC. The chain carries TRBV28 and TRBJ2-7, with D perhaps TRBD1 (7 bases). This CDR3 region has 12 residues. Looked up from germline, CDR1 is MDHEN and CDR2 is SYDVKM.